One sample yielded the 2 T cell receptor beta chains listed below, sequenced in a study of shared clonotypes between healthy human individuals. Produced via immunoSEQ multiplex PCR; TCRdb's table is partial and in-frame only. Of millions of clones listed, 95% are singletons. Material for sequencing was naive CD4+ T cells sorted from blood. Subset meaning: CD45RA+ positively selected. The receptor set was obtained from a man aged 18 to 29 in good health.

As concerns this clone: Within the sample, other DNA sequences also encode this same CDR3. This chain connects TRBV5-1 to TRBJ1-5; D is possibly TRBD1 (5 bases). From germline, CDR1 is SGHRS and CDR2 YFSETQ. The CDR3 has 14 residues. The V end was cut by 2 bases, the J end by 4 bases, with 10 bases between. DNA of the CDR3: TGCGCCAGCAGCTTAACAGGAGGAAATCAGCCCCAGCATTTT. Protein product: CASSLTGGNQPQHF.

The V and J genes are TRBV7-8 and TRBJ1-2, with D possibly being TRBD1 (5 bases). The V gene lost 5 bases and the J gene lost 14 bases, with 18 bases spanning the gap. CDR1 and CDR2 (germline): SGHVS, FQNEAQ. This CDR3 has 12 residues. CDR3 residues: CASSPRGGGETF. The CDR3 DNA is TGTGCCAGCAGCCCCCGGGGTGGAGGGGAGACCTTC.